This T cell receptor beta chain comes out of a study of blood T cells in healthy people across ages. Study-level results: Naive T cell percentage showed a strong correlation with the diversity of TCR beta.

In this sample, this clonotype turned up many times. The antigen remains unidentified. Germline lookup yields CDR1 LGHNA and CDR2 YSLEER. The V gene lost 1 base and the J gene lost 5 bases, with 12 bases spanning the gap. The CDR3 runs 15 residues. Sample-barcoded 5' priming and a J-beta primer mix drove a second PCR of about 6 to 12 cycles. From the 5' RACE reads, TCRdb called clonotypes with MiXCR, one entry per CDR3 protein. The table records some 900,000 distinct CDR3 sequences, more than 25% of them present only once. This clonotype was sampled from a woman of 80 years or more in good health. The chain joins TRBV4-3 to TRBJ2-1; D could derive from TRBD1 or TRBD2 (5 bases each). The material sequenced was blood. The CDR3 here is CASSQASGANNEQFF. CDR3 bases: TGCGCCAGCAGCCAAGCCTCCGGGGCCAACAATGAGCAGTTCTTC.